One sample yielded the 12 T cell receptor beta chains listed below, sequenced in a study of beta chain features in type 1 diabetes. Sequencing targeted expressed TCRB transcripts, as all isolated RNA had been reverse transcribed. Some clones are missing from TCRdb's copy, which holds only in-frame ones; the method was immunoSEQ multiplex PCR. The repertoire has 140,000 or so clones, 10% of them found once; the top ten carry about 1.3%. Sequenced sample: naive CD4+ T cells from blood. Receptor source: a man younger than 30 in good health.

The chain has TRBV10-2 and TRBJ2-4, with 8 bases lining up with TRBD1. CDR3 size: 13 residues. CDR1 is WSHSY, CDR2 SAAADI, per germline. V shed 11 bases and J 8 bases; nucleotides not matched to a gene: 11. The CDR3 region is CACTGQGRDIQYF. DNA for the CDR3: TGCGCCTGCACCGGACAGGGTCGAGACATTCAGTACTTC.

V gene TRBV7-9 combines with J gene TRBJ2-3; 16 bases match TRBD2. Germline CDR1 reads SEHNR; CDR2 reads FQNEAQ (reference sequence). The CDR3 extends over 17 amino acids. With V trimmed by 5 bases and J by 5 bases, 7 bases remained unmatched. CDR3 in DNA: TGTGCCAGCAGCCGGGGACTAGCGGGGGGGCCCGGAGATACGCAGTATTTT. It encodes CASSRGLAGGPGDTQYF.

CDR3 region: CASSLQGTYNSPLHF. As DNA, the CDR3 is TGTGCCAGCAGCTTACAGGGAACCTATAATTCACCCCTCCACTTT. V and J are TRBV7-9 and TRBJ1-6; a weak D match, TRBD1 (5 bases). The CDR3 loop spans 15 amino acids. Looked up from germline, CDR1 is SEHNR and CDR2 is FQNEAQ (reference sequence). The V end lost 2 bases, the J end lost 2 bases, and 7 bases lay between the germline ends.

This clone was seen a few times. V usage is TRBV10-3 and J usage is TRBJ1-1; the match to TRBD1 covers 7 bases. The CDR3 is made up of 12 amino acids. The ends lost 6 bases at V and 8 bases at J; junction bases unmatched: 6. Germline V gene lookup returns CDR1 ENHRY and CDR2 SYGVKD. As DNA, the CDR3 is TGTGCCATCAGCTCTTCGACAGGGGAAGCTTTCTTT. It specifies CAISSSTGEAFF.

This chain joins TRBV2 and TRBJ1-4; 9 nucleotides align to TRBD1. The CDR3 runs to 13 residues. Germline assignment: CDR1 SNHLY and CDR2 FYNNEI. Germline trimming cut 9 bases from V and 8 bases from J; bases unmatched to any gene: 7. The CDR3 protein is CAREGQGEEKLFF. Written as DNA, the CDR3 is TGTGCCAGGGAGGGACAGGGCGAGGAAAAACTGTTTTTT.

This clone was seen only a few times. The genes are TRBV9 and TRBJ2-2; D possibly corresponds to TRBD1 (5 bases). Looked up from germline, CDR1 is SGDLS and CDR2 is YYNGEE. The CDR3 contains 16 residues. V was shortened by 0 bases and J by 4 bases, with 13 bases between the two germline ends. Here the CDR3 reads CASSVEADRTTGELFF. In DNA form, the CDR3 reads TGTGCCAGCAGCGTAGAGGCAGACAGAACCACCGGGGAGCTGTTTTTT.

The J gene is TRBJ2-7, the V gene TRBV28; D is perhaps TRBD2 (5 bases). Trimming left V 2 bases short and J 6 bases short, with 14 bases between. This CDR3 is built from 14 residues. Germline V gives CDR1 MDHEN, CDR2 SYDVKM. The CDR3 loop is CASSLGGLGSEQYF. CDR3 nucleotide sequence: TGTGCCAGCAGTTTAGGTGGTCTGGGGAGCGAGCAGTACTTC.

The rearrangement joins TRBV5-4 to TRBJ2-2; D unresolved. V lost 4 bases and J lost 8, with 6 bases in between. The CDR3 spans 11 residues. Germline-derived CDR1 and CDR2 are SGHNT and YYREEE (reference sequence). In nucleotides, the CDR3 is TGTGCCAGCAGCCGCGTTGGGGAGCTGTTTTTT. Encoded protein: CASSRVGELFF.

This chain's CDR3 is CASSSRTGNYNEQFF. The CDR3, as DNA: TGTGCCAGCAGCTCCCGGACAGGGAACTACAATGAGCAGTTCTTC. The genes are TRBV7-3 and TRBJ2-1; 8 bases align to TRBD1. Germline CDR1 reads SGHTA; CDR2 reads FQGTGA. This CDR3 comprises 15 residues. V trimming: 4 bases; J trimming: 3 bases; junction bases outside the gene matches: 5. Looking up the rest from reference TRBV7-3 and TRBJ2-1 gives the full variable domain: GAGVSQTPSNKVTEKGKYVELRCDPISGHTALYWYRQSLGQGPEFLIYFQGTGAADDSGLPNDRFFAVRPEGSVSTLKIQRTERGDSAVYLCASSSRTGNYNEQFFGPGTRLTVL.

CDR3 loop: CASSLDTQGSNQPQHF. Here the CDR3 DNA reads TGTGCCAGCAGCTTAGACACACAGGGGTCCAATCAGCCCCAGCATTTT. The gene calls are TRBV7-8 and TRBJ1-5, with 7 bases lining up with TRBD1. This CDR3 region has 16 residues. The ends lost 1 base at V and 3 bases at J; junction bases unmatched: 6. Germline V gene data show CDR1 as SGHVS and CDR2 as FQNEAQ.

The CDR3 nucleotides are TGTGCCAGCAGTCCGGACAGGGTATTTACCGGGGAGCTGTTTTTT. Protein product: CASSPDRVFTGELFF. The chain links TRBV28 to TRBJ2-2; 8 bases line up with TRBD1. This CDR3 has 15 amino acids. The V gene end was trimmed by 5 bases and the J gene end by 5 bases; junction bases not matched to a gene: 7. CDR1 is MDHEN and CDR2 is SYDVKM in the germline V gene. The variable domain in full, with the rest retrieved from reference TRBV28 and TRBJ2-2, is DVKVTQSSRYLVKRTGEKVFLECVQDMDHENMFWYRQDPGLGLRLIYFSYDVKMKEKGDIPEGYSVSREKKERFSLILESASTNQTSMYLCASSPDRVFTGELFFGEGSRLTVL.

The V gene is TRBV18, the J gene TRBJ2-1; TRBD2 agrees at 9 bases. Losses at the gene ends were 6 bases for V and 2 bases for J; bases not matched to a gene: 8. The CDR3 is made up of 16 amino acids. Germline CDR1 reads KGHSH; CDR2 reads LQKENI. DNA of the CDR3: TGTGCCAGCTCCACCACGGGCGGGGGGGCCTACAATGAGCAGTTCTTC. Its protein is CASSTTGGGAYNEQFF.